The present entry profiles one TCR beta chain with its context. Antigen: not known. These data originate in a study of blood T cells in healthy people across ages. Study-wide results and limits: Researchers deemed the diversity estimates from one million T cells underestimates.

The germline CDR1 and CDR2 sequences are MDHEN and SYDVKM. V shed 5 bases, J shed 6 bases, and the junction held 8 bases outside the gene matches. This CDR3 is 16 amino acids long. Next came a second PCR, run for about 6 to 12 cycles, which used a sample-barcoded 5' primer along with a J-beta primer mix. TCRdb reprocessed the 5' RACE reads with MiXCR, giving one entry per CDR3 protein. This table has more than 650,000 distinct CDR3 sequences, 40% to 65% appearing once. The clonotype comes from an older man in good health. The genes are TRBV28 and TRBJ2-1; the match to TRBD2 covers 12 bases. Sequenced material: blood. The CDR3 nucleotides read TGTGCCAGCAGTCGGACTAGCGGGACCCGAAGCAATGAGCAGTTCTTC. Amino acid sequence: CASSRTSGTRSNEQFF.